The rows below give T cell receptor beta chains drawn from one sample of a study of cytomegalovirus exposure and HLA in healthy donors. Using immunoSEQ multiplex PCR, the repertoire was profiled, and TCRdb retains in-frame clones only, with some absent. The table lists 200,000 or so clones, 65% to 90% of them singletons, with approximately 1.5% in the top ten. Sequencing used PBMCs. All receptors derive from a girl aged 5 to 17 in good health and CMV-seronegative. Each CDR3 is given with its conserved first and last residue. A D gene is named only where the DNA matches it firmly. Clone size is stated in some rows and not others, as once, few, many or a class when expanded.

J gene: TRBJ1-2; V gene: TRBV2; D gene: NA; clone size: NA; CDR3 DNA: TGTGCCAGCAGTAAACCTGATCGATCGGGATATGGCTACACCTTC; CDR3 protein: CASSKPDRSGYGYTF
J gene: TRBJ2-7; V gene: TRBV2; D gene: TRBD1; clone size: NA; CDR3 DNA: TGTGCCAGCAGTGAGGACAGGGGCTACGAGCAGTACTTC; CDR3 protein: CASSEDRGYEQYF
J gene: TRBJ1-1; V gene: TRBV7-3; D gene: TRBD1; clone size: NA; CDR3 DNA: TGTGCCAGCAGCCCGACAGGGTCTGAAGCTTTCTTT; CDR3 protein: CASSPTGSEAFF
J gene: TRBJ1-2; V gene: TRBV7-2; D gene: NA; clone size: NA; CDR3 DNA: TGTGCCAGCAGACCCGAGGACAGTTATGGCTACACCTTC; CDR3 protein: CASRPEDSYGYTF
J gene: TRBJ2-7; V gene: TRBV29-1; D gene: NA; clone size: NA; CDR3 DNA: TGCAGCGCACGACAGGAAACCTACGAGCAGTACTTC; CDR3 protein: CSARQETYEQYF
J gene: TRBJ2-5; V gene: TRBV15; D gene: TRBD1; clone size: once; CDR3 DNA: TGTGCCACCAGCAGAACTTGGGCCGGGGGACAGGGTACACGAGAGACCCAGTACTTC; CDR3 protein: CATSRTWAGGQGTRETQYF
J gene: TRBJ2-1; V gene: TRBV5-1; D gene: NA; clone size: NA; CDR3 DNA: TGCGCCAGCAGCCCCCGGGACACTTCATACAATGAGCAGTTCTTC; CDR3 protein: CASSPRDTSYNEQFF
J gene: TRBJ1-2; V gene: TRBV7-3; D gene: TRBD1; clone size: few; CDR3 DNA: TGTGCCAGCAGCCCACAGGGGGACTATGGCTACACCTTC; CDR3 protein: CASSPQGDYGYTF
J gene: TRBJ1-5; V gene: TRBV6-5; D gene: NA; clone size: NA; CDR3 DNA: TGTGCCAGCAGACCCGAACAGGGTAGGCAGCCCCAGCATTTT; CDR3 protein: CASRPEQGRQPQHF
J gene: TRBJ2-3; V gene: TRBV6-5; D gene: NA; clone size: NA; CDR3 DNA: TGTGCCAGCAGTTACTCTAGCGGCAAAGCAGATACGCAGTATTTT; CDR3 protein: CASSYSSGKADTQYF
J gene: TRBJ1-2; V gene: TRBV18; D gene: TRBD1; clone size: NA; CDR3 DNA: TGTGCCAGCTCACTGGGACAGACCTATGGCTACACCTTC; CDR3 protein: CASSLGQTYGYTF
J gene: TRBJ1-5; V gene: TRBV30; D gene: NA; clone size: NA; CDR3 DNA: TGTGCCTGGAGAACTGCAGGGGATGGCAATCAGCCCCAGCATTTT; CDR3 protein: CAWRTAGDGNQPQHF
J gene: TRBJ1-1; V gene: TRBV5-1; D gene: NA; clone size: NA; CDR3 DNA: TGCGCCAGCAGCGACAGACCGAACACTGAAGCTTTCTTT; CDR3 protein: CASSDRPNTEAFF
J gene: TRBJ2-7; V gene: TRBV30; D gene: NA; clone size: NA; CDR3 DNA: TGTGCCTGGAGTGTACAGGGCTACGAGCAGTACTTC; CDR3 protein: CAWSVQGYEQYF
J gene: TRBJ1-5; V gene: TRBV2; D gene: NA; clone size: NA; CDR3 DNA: TGTGCCAGTGGATACATGGACGGGGGACGTCAGCCCCAGCATTTT; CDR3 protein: CASGYMDGGRQPQHF
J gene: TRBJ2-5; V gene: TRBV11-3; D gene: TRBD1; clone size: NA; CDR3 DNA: TGTGCCAGCAGCAACCGGGACAGTCCGGAGACCCAGTACTTC; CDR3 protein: CASSNRDSPETQYF
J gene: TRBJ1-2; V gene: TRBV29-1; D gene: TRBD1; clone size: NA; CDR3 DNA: TGCAGCGTGGGACAGGGATATGGCTACACCTTC; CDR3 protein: CSVGQGYGYTF
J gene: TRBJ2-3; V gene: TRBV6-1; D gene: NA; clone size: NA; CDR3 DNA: TGTGCCAGCAGTGAAGCCGGGGGTTCGGATACGCAGTATTTT; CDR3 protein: CASSEAGGSDTQYF
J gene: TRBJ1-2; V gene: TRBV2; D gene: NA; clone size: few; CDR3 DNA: TGTGCCAGCAGTACTACAGGGATTCACTATGGCTACACCTTC; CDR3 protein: CASSTTGIHYGYTF
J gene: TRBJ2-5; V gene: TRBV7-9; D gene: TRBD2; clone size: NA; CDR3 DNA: TGTGCCAGCAGCTTATCTGTGGTGACTAGCGGGAGGGCCAGAGGGACCCAGTACTTC; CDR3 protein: CASSLSVVTSGRARGTQYF
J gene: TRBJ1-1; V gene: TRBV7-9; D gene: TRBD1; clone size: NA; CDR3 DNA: TGTGCCAGCAGCTTCCCAGGGGGCACGAACACTGAAGCTTTCTTT; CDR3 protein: CASSFPGGTNTEAFF
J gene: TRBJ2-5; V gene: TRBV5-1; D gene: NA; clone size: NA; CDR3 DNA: TGCGCCAGCAGCTTGGACGGGGGAATCCAAGAGACCCAGTACTTC; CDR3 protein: CASSLDGGIQETQYF
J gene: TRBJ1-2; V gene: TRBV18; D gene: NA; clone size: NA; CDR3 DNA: TGTGCCAGCTCACCACCGACGACAGGTTTCTATGGCTACACCTTC; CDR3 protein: CASSPPTTGFYGYTF
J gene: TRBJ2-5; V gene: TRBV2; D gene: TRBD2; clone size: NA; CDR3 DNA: TGTGCCAGCAGGGGAGCGGGAGGGCCCTTAGAGACCCAGTACTTC; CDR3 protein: CASRGAGGPLETQYF
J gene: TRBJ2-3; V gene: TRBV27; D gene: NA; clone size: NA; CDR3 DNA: TGTGCCAGCAGTTTGCCCCGGAGCACAGATACGCAGTATTTT; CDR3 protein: CASSLPRSTDTQYF
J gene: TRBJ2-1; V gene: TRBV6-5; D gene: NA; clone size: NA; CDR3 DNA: TGTGCCAGCAGTTACTCCCCGTACAATGAGCAGTTCTTC; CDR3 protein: CASSYSPYNEQFF
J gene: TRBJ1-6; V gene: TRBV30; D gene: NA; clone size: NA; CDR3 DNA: TGTGCCTGGAGTCCCACTTTTACGATAGCACCCCTCCACTTT; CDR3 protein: CAWSPTFTIAPLHF
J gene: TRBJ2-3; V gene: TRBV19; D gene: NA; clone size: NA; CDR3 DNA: TGTGCCAGTAGTATGGGCAGGGCGACAGATACGCAGTATTTT; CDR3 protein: CASSMGRATDTQYF
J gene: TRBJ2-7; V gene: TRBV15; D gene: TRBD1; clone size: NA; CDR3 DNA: TGTGCCACCAGCAGCCGGGACAGGGGCTACGAGCAGTACTTC; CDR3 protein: CATSSRDRGYEQYF